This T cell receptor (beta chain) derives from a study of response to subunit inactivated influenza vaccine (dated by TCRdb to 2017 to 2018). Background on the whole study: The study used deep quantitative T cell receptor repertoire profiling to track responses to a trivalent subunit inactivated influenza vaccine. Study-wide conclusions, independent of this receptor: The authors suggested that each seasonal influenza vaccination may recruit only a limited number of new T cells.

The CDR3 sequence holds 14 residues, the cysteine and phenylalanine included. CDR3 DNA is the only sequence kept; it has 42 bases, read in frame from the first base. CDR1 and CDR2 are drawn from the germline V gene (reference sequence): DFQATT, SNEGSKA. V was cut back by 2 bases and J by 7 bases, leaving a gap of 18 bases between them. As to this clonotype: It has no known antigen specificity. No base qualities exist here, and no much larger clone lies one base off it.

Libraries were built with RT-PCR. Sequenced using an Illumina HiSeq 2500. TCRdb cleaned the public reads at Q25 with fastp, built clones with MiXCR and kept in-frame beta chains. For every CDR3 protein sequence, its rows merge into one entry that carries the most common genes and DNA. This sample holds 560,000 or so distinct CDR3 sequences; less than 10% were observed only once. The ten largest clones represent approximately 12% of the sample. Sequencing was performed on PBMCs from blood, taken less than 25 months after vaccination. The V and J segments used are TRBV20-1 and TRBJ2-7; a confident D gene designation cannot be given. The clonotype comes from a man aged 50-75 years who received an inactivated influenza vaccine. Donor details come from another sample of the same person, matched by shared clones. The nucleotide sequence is TGCAGTGCTAGACAACCCCTCCTGGGTTGGGAGCAGTACTTC. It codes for CSARQPLLGWEQYF.